This T cell receptor (beta chain) originates from a study of CD8 T cells in ankylosing spondylitis. General observations from the study: Blood of patients with ankylosing spondylitis appeared to be characterized by a TCR beta motif of several highly homologous variants. Reports say disease-linked clones showed up significantly more in matched ankylosing spondylitis synovial fluid.

Quantitative molecular-barcoded 5'-RACE generated the TCR beta libraries. TCRdb processed the 5' RACE reads anew with MiXCR; each CDR3 protein has one entry. The sample contains 250,000 or so distinct CDR3 sequences, around 10% of which appear only once. This clonotype was recorded many times. Its antigen remains unknown. The clonotype originates from a male donor with ankylosing spondylitis or in good health (not recorded which). Sequenced: blood, either unsorted or a sorted T cell fraction (not recorded which).

The CDR3 bases are TGCAGTGCTATCCCGGGACAGGGGGCGGATACGCAGTATTTT. This encodes CSAIPGQGADTQYF. V usage is TRBV20-1 and J usage is TRBJ2-3; TRBD1 aligns across 12 bases. The CDR3 is 14 amino acids. Germline lookup yields CDR1 DFQATT and CDR2 SNEGSKA (reference sequence). Trimming removed 4 bases from V and 6 bases from J; junction bases left unmatched: 5.